A single sample is the source of the 9 T cell receptor beta chains below, sequenced in a study of post-analysis software for immune sequencing data. TCR beta cDNA libraries included unique molecular identifiers. One entry per CDR3 protein, called by TCRdb with MiXCR from the PCR reads. This table holds a few hundred thousand distinct CDR3 sequences, roughly 35% found once. Findings of the study overall: Compared with controls, patients had more of about five TRBV segments, including TRBV5-6, TRBV5-1 and TRBV20-1.

These TCRs' antigens remain unknown. Sequencing was carried out using blood. All receptors derive from a girl aged 10-17 years with multiple sclerosis.

This clonotype was seen a handful of times. This chain uses TRBV29-1 with TRBJ2-7, with D possibly being TRBD1 (7 bases). The CDR3 covers 15 residues. Trimming took 0 bases from V and 4 from J, leaving 16 bases between them. The germline gives CDR1 SQVTM, CDR2 ANQGSEA. CDR3 residues: CSVEDRGQGGYEQYF. CDR3 bases: TGCAGCGTTGAAGATCGGGGGCAGGGGGGTTACGAGCAGTACTTC.

The chain joins TRBV4-1 to TRBJ1-1, with TRBD1 matching 9 bases. Germline CDR1 is MGHRA and CDR2 is YSYEKL. The junction had 5 bases not matched to a gene; V was cut back by 1 base and J by 5 bases. The CDR3 loop spans 15 amino acids. CDR3 residues: CASSQGGQGLTEAFF. The CDR3 nucleotides read TGCGCCAGCAGCCAAGGAGGACAGGGGTTGACTGAAGCTTTCTTT.

This clonotype has just a few counts. V gene TRBV5-1 combines with J gene TRBJ1-2; no clear D. Germline CDR1 SGHRS, CDR2 YFSETQ. CDR3 size: 23 residues. The V and J ends lost 0 bases and 6 bases respectively, with 39 bases between them. The CDR3 region is CASSLAVGIRIRPHLIFTHGYTF. The CDR3 DNA follows: TGCGCCAGCAGCTTGGCAGTCGGTATCCGCATAAGGCCTCATCTCATCTTTACGCATGGCTACACCTTC.

Only a few counts were recorded for this clonotype. The chain uses TRBV6-5 and TRBJ2-7, with 7 bases identical to TRBD1. The V and J ends lost 7 bases and 3 bases, in that order; junction bases with no gene match: 6. The CDR3 extends over 13 amino acids. Germline assignment: CDR1 MNHEY and CDR2 SVGAGI. The CDR3 is CASKRGDSYEQYF. DNA of the CDR3: TGTGCCAGCAAGCGAGGGGACAGCTACGAGCAGTACTTC.

This clonotype came up many times. The chain recombines TRBV5-1 with TRBJ1-2; the D gene is possibly TRBD1 (5 bases). Germline V gene lookup returns CDR1 SGHRS and CDR2 YFSETQ. The length of the CDR3 is 13 residues. Trimming pared 0 bases from V and 4 bases from J, leaving 7 bases between. The CDR3 region has the DNA TGCGCCAGCAGCTTGGAGGGGTCCTATGGCTACACCTTC. It codes for CASSLEGSYGYTF.

The chain joins TRBV14 to TRBJ2-5; D is unresolved. The CDR3 has 11 amino acids. Per the germline V gene, CDR1 is SGHDN and CDR2 is FVKESK. Deletions cut 5 bases from V and 7 bases from J, with 8 bases between. CDR3 region: CASSAHGTQYF. CDR3 in DNA: TGTGCCAGCAGCGCCCACGGGACCCAGTACTTC.

The chain recombines TRBV7-3 with TRBJ1-5, with D unresolved. Trimming pared 5 bases from V and 4 bases from J, leaving 24 bases between. This CDR3 is 18 amino acids long. CDR1 and CDR2 from the germline V gene are SGHTA and FQGTGA. CDR3 nucleotides: TGTGCCAGCAGCCGGACTTCGACACAGCGATTGGGGAATCAGCCCCAGCATTTT. As protein: CASSRTSTQRLGNQPQHF.

The V call is TRBV6-1, the J call TRBJ2-5; the D gene is possibly TRBD2 (6 bases). Near its end, the DNA agrees better with TRBJ2-7, so the J call may be wrong. The CDR3 consists of 14 residues. The V gene's germline CDR1 is MNHNS and CDR2 SASEGT. The CDR3 DNA follows: TGTGCCACCGCTCAAGGACCGGGACTCGACGAGCAGTACTTC. This sequence encodes CATAQGPGLDEQYF.

The CDR3 bases are TGCGCCAGCAGCCAACCCCGGGACAGGGGGCACGAGCAGTACTTC. Amino acid sequence: CASSQPRDRGHEQYF. The chain carries TRBV4-1 and TRBJ2-7; 12 bases line up with TRBD1. After removal of 2 bases from V and 5 bases from J, the junction contained 4 bases not matched to a gene. From germline, CDR1 is MGHRA and CDR2 YSYEKL. This CDR3 is 15 amino acids long.